This TCR beta chain was captured by sequencing in a study of sequential checkpoint blockade in melanoma. The overall study: Matched biopsies came pretreatment and at week 13 for twenty-two patients.

Treatment given: randomized to nivolumab then ipilimumab (arm A) or the reverse (arm B). This clone has only a few counts. Its specificity is not known. This table comes from immunoSEQ multiplex PCR, and its TCRdb copy is limited to in-frame clones, with some not included. The repertoire holds roughly 2,000 clones, with roughly a sixth as singletons. Germline trimming cut 2 bases from V and 2 bases from J; bases unmatched to any gene: 4. The CDR3 totals 14 residues. The germline V gene has CDR1 SQVTM and CDR2 ANQGSEA. Study conclusions and caveats: Rising tumor T-cell fraction and clonality meant about 30 times likelier benefit.

Sample: tumor tissue (inferred from file names), taken from a patient given nivolumab and ipilimumab in sequence. The gene calls are TRBV29-1 and TRBJ1-2; 8 nucleotides match TRBD1. This clonotype was sampled from a human donor with melanoma. The CDR3 here is CSVEWGQANYGYTF. In nucleotides, the CDR3 is TGCAGCGTTGAATGGGGACAGGCGAACTATGGCTACACCTTC.